These 16 T cell receptor beta chains originate from one sample sequenced in a study of T cells in Graves' hyperthyroidism and ophthalmopathy. The CDR3 regions of TCR beta were amplified from RNA transcripts. An initial round of RT-PCR targeting the TCR CDR3 relied on the HTBI primer set. TCRdb reprocessed the multiplex PCR reads via MiXCR and lists one record per CDR3 protein. This sample carries about 620,000 distinct CDR3 sequences, about 17% of them seen once, and the ten largest clones take around 4%. The sequencing sample was made of blood. The source of these receptors is a woman in her twenties or thirties with Graves' hyperthyroidism.

This clonotype was picked up a small number of times. This chain links TRBV15 with TRBJ2-7; the D gene is possibly TRBD2 (5 bases). CDR1 is LNHNV, CDR2 YYDKDF, per germline (reference sequence). Trimming shortened V by 1 base and J by 4 bases, and 8 bases separated the two germline ends. CDR3 length: 13 amino acids. DNA for the CDR3: TGTGCCACCAGCAGAGTCGGGGTGTACGAGCAGTACTTC. Encoded protein: CATSRVGVYEQYF.

This clonotype was seen repeatedly, ten times or more. The chain couples TRBV7-2 to TRBJ1-5, with D uncertain. The V and J ends lost 1 base and 6 bases respectively, with 4 bases between them. This CDR3 is 12 amino acids long. Germline CDR1 is SGHTA and CDR2 is FQGNSA. The CDR3 DNA follows: TGTGCCAGCAGCTTAGAATTTCAGCCCCAGCATTTT. Its translation is CASSLEFQPQHF.

The sample holds many counts of this clonotype. The rearrangement links TRBV6-1 to TRBJ1-1; TRBD1 matches 7 bases. The CDR3 contains 14 residues. Germline V CDR1 and CDR2: MNHNS, SASEGT. With 4 bases clipped from V and 1 base from J, the junction kept 3 bases outside the gene matches. CDR3 loop: CASSAGQQNTEAFF. The CDR3 DNA sequence: TGTGCCAGCAGTGCGGGACAGCAGAACACTGAAGCTTTCTTT.

This clonotype was counted ten times or more. This CDR3 reads CASRHEARRSTDTQYF. CDR3 nucleotides: TGCGCCAGCAGACACGAAGCGAGGCGGAGCACAGATACGCAGTATTTT. The chain uses TRBV4-3 and TRBJ2-3, with D uncertain. V dropped 6 bases and J dropped 0 bases, with 16 bases sitting between them. Germline V lookup: CDR1 LGHNA, CDR2 YSLEER. The CDR3 has 16 amino acids.

A remark on this clonotype: A read error may explain this, as a much larger clone is one base away. The chain joins TRBV2 to TRBJ2-2, with 7 bases aligning to TRBD1. CDR3 length: 13 residues. Germline V gene lookup returns CDR1 SNHLY and CDR2 FYNNEI. Germline trimming cut 9 bases from V and 1 base from J; bases unmatched to any gene: 2. CDR3 nucleotide sequence: TGTGCCAGAAGGACAGGGAACACCGGGGAGCTGTTTTTT. This encodes CARRTGNTGELFF.

V and J are TRBV12-5 and TRBJ1-2; 8 bases line up with TRBD1. The ends lost 0 bases at V and 4 bases at J; junction bases unmatched: 4. The CDR3 length is 15 residues. Germline lookup yields CDR1 LGHNT and CDR2 FRNRAP. The CDR3 sequence is CASGLVQGVVYGYTF. The CDR3 DNA sequence: TGTGCTAGTGGTTTGGTACAGGGGGTAGTCTATGGCTACACCTTC.

This clonotype appeared many times. The gene calls are TRBV11-1 and TRBJ2-7; 8 bases are a match to TRBD2. Germline V lookup: CDR1 SGHAT, CDR2 FQDESV (reference sequence). The CDR3 contains 15 residues. Trimming took 5 bases from V and 6 from J; bases not matched to a gene: 12. The CDR3 coding sequence is TGTGCCAGCAGCCCCGGACTAGCCGGTCGTCGCGAGCAGTACTTC. This translates into CASSPGLAGRREQYF.

Many counts were recorded for this clonotype. The chain uses TRBV28 and TRBJ2-7; TRBD1 aligns across 10 bases. The CDR3 contains 14 residues. Trimming cost V 3 bases and J 6 bases; bases outside gene matches: 5. The V gene's germline CDR1 is MDHEN and CDR2 SYDVKM. The DNA of the CDR3 is TGTGCCAGCAGTTTTGGGACAGGGGACGGCGAGCAGTACTTC. It encodes CASSFGTGDGEQYF.

This clonotype was counted only a few times. The chain has TRBV29-1 and TRBJ2-1; D possibly corresponds to TRBD1 (5 bases). V lost 4 bases, J lost 2 bases, and 12 bases lay in between. Germline V gene lookup returns CDR1 SQVTM and CDR2 ANQGSEA. There are 14 residues in the CDR3. The CDR3 bases are TGCAGCGTTGCGGCAGGGATCGCCTACAATGAGCAGTTCTTC. Amino acid sequence: CSVAAGIAYNEQFF.

Ten or more counts support this clonotype. The rearrangement joins TRBV2 to TRBJ1-2; 9 nucleotides agree with TRBD1. The CDR3 totals 16 residues. Per the germline V gene, CDR1 is SNHLY and CDR2 is FYNNEI. Trimming at V came to 5 bases and at J to 0 bases, leaving 7 bases not matched to a gene. Written as DNA, the CDR3 is TGTGCCAGCAGTTCACAGGGGGCTGCAGCTAACTATGGCTACACCTTC. Protein: CASSSQGAAANYGYTF.

There are many counts of this clonotype. The chain couples TRBV30 to TRBJ2-7, with no clear D. Trimming took off 3 bases at V and 5 bases at J, with 11 bases between the two ends. Per the germline V gene, CDR1 is GTSNPN and CDR2 is SVGIG (reference sequence). CDR3 length equals 12 residues. Written as DNA, the CDR3 is TGTGCCTGGAGCCGACGGTTTGACGAGCAGTACTTC. Amino acids: CAWSRRFDEQYF.

Only a few counts were recorded for this clonotype. An end of the junction does not agree with germline; a read error may underlie this. The chain is built from TRBV2 and TRBJ2-1; TRBD2 is a possible D gene (7 bases). The CDR3 spans 15 residues. Germline CDR1 SNHLY, CDR2 FYNNEI. The CDR3 nucleotides are TGTGCCAGCATTGAACTGCGCGGGAGAGGGGGTGAGCAGTTCTTC. It specifies CASIELRGRGGEQFF.

The rearrangement joins TRBV10-3 to TRBJ2-3; tentatively, D is TRBD1 (6 bases). CDR3 length: 13 amino acids. Germline CDR1 is ENHRY and CDR2 is SYGVKD. Trimming took 9 bases from V and 2 from J, leaving 12 bases between them. The CDR3 is CAINRVVTDTQYF. As DNA, the CDR3 is TGTGCCATTAACAGGGTAGTCACAGATACGCAGTATTTT.

This clonotype showed up many times. The chain is built from TRBV12-3 or TRBV12-4 and TRBJ1-2; no firm D call. The CDR3 sequence is 13 residues long. Trimming pared 6 bases from V and 2 bases from J, leaving 10 bases between. The CDR3 DNA reads as TGTGCCAGCAGCCCCACAGAGAACTATGGCTACACCTTC. Residues: CASSPTENYGYTF.

This clonotype was seen more than once but under ten times. The gene calls are TRBV12-3 or TRBV12-4 and TRBJ1-4; D gene uncertain. V lost 3 bases and J 11 bases, leaving 10 bases between the germline ends. The CDR3 covers 12 residues. The CDR3 region is CASSFDRGKLFF. In nucleotides, the CDR3 is TGTGCCAGCAGTTTTGACCGAGGTAAACTGTTTTTT.

This clonotype showed up just a few times. CDR3 DNA: TGTGCCAGCAGCGATAGAATTACAGGGCCAAATGAGCAGTTCTTC. Translated, it gives CASSDRITGPNEQFF. V usage is TRBV7-9 and J usage is TRBJ2-1; D may be TRBD1 (6 bases). Germline CDR1 SEHNR, CDR2 FQNEAQ (reference sequence). There are 15 residues in the CDR3. V was clipped by 5 bases and J by 7 bases, with 18 bases between them. The full variable domain, rest sourced from reference TRBV7-9 and TRBJ2-1, is DTGVSQNPRHKITKRGQNVTFRCDPISEHNRLYWYRQTLGQGPEFLTYFQNEAQLEKSRLLSDRFSAERPKGSFSTLEIQRTEQGDSAMYLCASSDRITGPNEQFFGPGTRLTVL.